This T cell receptor beta chain came from a study of beta chain features in type 1 diabetes. This CDR3 is built from 12 residues. Trimming left V 2 bases short and J 10 bases short, with 9 bases between. Germline V gene sequence: CDR1 MDHEN, CDR2 SYDVKM. Expressed TCRB transcripts were sequenced after all isolated RNA was converted to cDNA. TCRdb's table, derived via immunoSEQ multiplex PCR, lists solely in-frame clones and lacks some. Of 250,000 to 300,000 clones in the sample, about 8% were seen once. This clone came up many times. A CD45RO/CCR7/CD25/CD127/CD95/CD27 panel sorted naive, central memory, regulatory and stem cell-like memory CD4+ cells.

The chain carries TRBV28 and TRBJ2-1; the D is unclear. The origin of this receptor is a woman between 18 and 30 years old in good health. Material for sequencing was central memory CD4+ T cells from blood. The chain's CDR3 is CASSLRGMEQFF. The CDR3 DNA follows: TGTGCCAGCAGTTTACGAGGAATGGAGCAGTTCTTC.